One and the same sample provided the 14 T cell receptor beta chains below, sequenced in a study of early T cells in non-severe SARS-CoV-2 infection. TCRdb recomputed calls from the 5' RACE reads with MiXCR, one row per CDR3 protein. The sample has tens of thousands of distinct CDR3 sequences, roughly 6.8% seen once. Sequencing used whole blood. All receptors derive from an adult who was a healthcare worker with PCR-confirmed SARS-CoV-2 infection or an uninfected control (not recorded which).

This clonotype was counted only a few times. The chain has TRBV2 and TRBJ1-2, with D maybe TRBD1 (5 bases). Germline CDR1 SNHLY, CDR2 FYNNEI. Trimming removed 4 bases at V and 3 bases at J, with 9 bases between. The CDR3 loop spans 13 amino acids. CDR3: CASSGQLYYGYTF. The CDR3, as DNA: TGTGCCAGCAGTGGACAGCTCTACTATGGCTACACCTTC.

Ten or more counts support this clonotype. The chain couples TRBV12-3 or TRBV12-4 to TRBJ2-1, with 8 bases aligning to TRBD2. The J segment lost 7 bases and the V segment lost 8 bases, leaving 13 bases of the junction unmatched. The CDR3 has 15 residues. In DNA, the CDR3 is TGTGCCAGCTGCATGAATAGCGGGGCCGGTAATGAGCAGTTCTTC. This translates into CASCMNSGAGNEQFF.

The V call is TRBV7-2, the J call TRBJ2-7, with D perhaps TRBD2 (5 bases). This CDR3 is built from 15 residues. Germline assignment: CDR1 SGHTA and CDR2 FQGNSA. V shed 2 bases and J shed 0 bases, with 11 bases lying between them. Here the CDR3 reads CASSLWRAISYEQYF. In nucleotides, the CDR3 is TGTGCCAGCAGCTTATGGCGGGCAATCTCCTACGAGCAGTACTTC.

About this clonotype: This may arise from a read error, as a much more abundant clone is one base away. The chain carries TRBV20-1 and TRBJ2-2, with TRBD2 matching over 8 bases. The CDR3 is 14 residues long. Germline V CDR1 and CDR2: DFQATT, SNEGSKA (reference sequence). Germline trimming cut 6 bases from V and 2 bases from J; bases unmatched to any gene: 5. The CDR3 coding sequence is TGCAGTGCGCGGACTAGCAGAAACACCGGGGAGCTGTTTTTT. Protein product: CSARTSRNTGELFF.

This clonotype has a handful of counts. The V gene is TRBV2, the J gene TRBJ2-3, with 7 bases fitting TRBD1. The V segment lost 4 bases and the J segment 2 bases; nucleotides outside the gene matches: 6. CDR3 length: 15 amino acids. The germline V gene encodes CDR1 SNHLY and CDR2 FYNNEI. The CDR3 reads CASSATGVNTDTQYF. The CDR3 coding sequence is TGTGCCAGCAGTGCTACAGGGGTCAACACAGATACGCAGTATTTT.

This clonotype appeared many times. This chain connects TRBV24-1 to TRBJ2-7, with 7 nucleotides matching TRBD1. The CDR3 contains 13 residues. The germline V gene encodes CDR1 KGHDR and CDR2 SFDVKD. The trim removed 4 bases at V and 4 bases at J, leaving 3 bases unmatched. The CDR3 DNA reads TGTGCCACCAGTGAGTCGACAGGGTACGAGCAGTACTTC. Encoded protein: CATSESTGYEQYF.

This clonotype appeared many times. The J gene is TRBJ1-1, the V gene TRBV6-5; a possible D gene is TRBD1 (6 bases). Germline V lookup: CDR1 MNHEY, CDR2 SVGAGI. V lost 5 bases and J 1 base, leaving 14 bases between the germline ends. The CDR3 is 15 residues long. For the CDR3, the DNA is TGTGCCAGCAGTCAAACGGGACACCCGAACACTGAAGCTTTCTTT. Amino acids: CASSQTGHPNTEAFF.

This clonotype was seen ten or more times. The chain recombines TRBV18 with TRBJ1-1; tentatively, D is TRBD1 (6 bases). V gave up 0 bases and J gave up 4 bases, with 12 bases separating them. Germline V lookup: CDR1 KGHSH, CDR2 LQKENI. The CDR3 totals 15 residues. DNA for the CDR3: TGTGCCAGCTCACCACCGGTGCCACAGGGCACTGAAGCTTTCTTT. Translated: CASSPPVPQGTEAFF.

This clonotype was seen at least ten times. The chain couples TRBV6-6 to TRBJ2-1; no firm D call. Germline CDR1 and CDR2: MNHNY and SVGAGI (reference sequence). The CDR3 covers 12 residues. Deletions cut 0 bases from V and 12 bases from J, with 9 bases between. The DNA for the CDR3 is TGTGCCAGCAGTTACTCACCTATCCGGCAGTTCTTC. Translation gives CASSYSPIRQFF.

This chain joins TRBV7-6 and TRBJ2-1; 8 bases agree with TRBD2. This CDR3 has 17 amino acids. The V and J ends lost 0 bases and 5 bases, in that order; junction bases with no gene match: 9. Germline V gives CDR1 SGHVS, CDR2 FNYEAQ. The CDR3 is CASSLALPRGANNEQFF. In nucleotides, the CDR3 is TGTGCCAGCAGCTTAGCTCTCCCGCGGGGGGCTAACAATGAGCAGTTCTTC. Complete variable domain (other parts from reference TRBV7-6 and TRBJ2-1): GAGVSQSPRYKVTKRGQDVALRCDPISGHVSLYWYRQALGQGPEFLTYFNYEAQQDKSGLPNDRFSAERPEGSISTLTIQRTEQRDSAMYRCASSLALPRGANNEQFFGPGTRLTVL.

This clonotype was recorded many times. V gene TRBV20-1 combines with J gene TRBJ2-3; 10 bases agree with TRBD2. Trimming removed 1 base from V and 3 bases from J; junction bases left unmatched: 16. The germline gives CDR1 DFQATT, CDR2 SNEGSKA (reference sequence). The CDR3 runs 19 residues. CDR3 nucleotide sequence: TGCAGTGCTAGAGGGTGGAGGGGTCTAGCGGGGGCCCGGACAGATACGCAGTATTTT. This translates into CSARGWRGLAGARTDTQYF.

V usage is TRBV11-2 and J usage is TRBJ2-5; tentatively, D is TRBD1 (5 bases). The V gene lost 8 bases and the J gene lost 1 base, with 8 bases spanning the gap. The germline V gene has CDR1 SGHAT and CDR2 FQNNGV. CDR3 length: 12 amino acids. This CDR3 reads CASGATQETQYF. The CDR3 bases are TGTGCCAGCGGGGCGACCCAAGAGACCCAGTACTTC.

Ten or more counts support this clonotype. The rearrangement links TRBV5-1 to TRBJ1-2; 7 bases agree with TRBD1. CDR1 and CDR2 from the germline V gene are SGHRS and YFSETQ. V lost 5 bases, J lost 1 base, and 8 bases stayed unmatched. The CDR3 is made up of 15 amino acids. The CDR3, as DNA: TGCGCCAGCAGGCAGGGACAGAAGTTTAACTATGGCTACACCTTC. This sequence encodes CASRQGQKFNYGYTF.

The V call is TRBV19, the J call TRBJ2-3; D ambiguous. V lost 6 bases, J lost 5 bases, and 15 bases lay in between. This CDR3 has 14 amino acids. The germline V gene encodes CDR1 LNHDA and CDR2 SQIVND (reference sequence). This CDR3 is CASSPHEVKDTQYF. The CDR3, as DNA: TGTGCCAGTAGCCCCCACGAGGTCAAAGATACGCAGTATTTT.